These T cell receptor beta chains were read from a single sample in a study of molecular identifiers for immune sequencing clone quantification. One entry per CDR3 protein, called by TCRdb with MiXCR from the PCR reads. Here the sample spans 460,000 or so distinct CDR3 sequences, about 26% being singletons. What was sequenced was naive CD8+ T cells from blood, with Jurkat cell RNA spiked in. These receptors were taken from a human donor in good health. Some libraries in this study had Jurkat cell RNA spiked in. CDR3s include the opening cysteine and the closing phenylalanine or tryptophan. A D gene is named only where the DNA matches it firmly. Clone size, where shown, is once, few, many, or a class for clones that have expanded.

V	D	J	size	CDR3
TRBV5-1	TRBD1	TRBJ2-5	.	CASSPGQGGETQYF
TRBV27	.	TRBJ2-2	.	CASSPWPGEGTGELFF
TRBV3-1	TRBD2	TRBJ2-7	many	CASSPTSGGHYEQYF
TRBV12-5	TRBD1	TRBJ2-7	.	CASAIPGQGSEQYF
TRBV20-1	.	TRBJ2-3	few	CSARVPTRGTDTQYF
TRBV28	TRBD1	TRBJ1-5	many	CASSFGTGGYQPQHF
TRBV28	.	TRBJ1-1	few	CASSWGGEGTEAFF
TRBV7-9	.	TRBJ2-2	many	CASSLGVGNTGELFF
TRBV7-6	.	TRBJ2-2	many	CASSLGIAEGLLFF
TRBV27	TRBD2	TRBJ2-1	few	CASSILAGTLNEQFF
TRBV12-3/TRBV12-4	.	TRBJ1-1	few	CASTPWNSGTEAFF
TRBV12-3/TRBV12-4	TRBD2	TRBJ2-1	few	CASSFTGRALGNEQFF
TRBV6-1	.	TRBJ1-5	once	CASGQTENLPQHF
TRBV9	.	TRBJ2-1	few	CASSGSGTYNEQFF
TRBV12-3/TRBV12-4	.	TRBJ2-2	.	CANEENTGELFF
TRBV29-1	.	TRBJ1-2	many	CSVETYPHYTF
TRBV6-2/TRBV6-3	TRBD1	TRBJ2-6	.	CASRTTGGLSSGANVLTF
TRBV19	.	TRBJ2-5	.	CASSIAITGAETQYF
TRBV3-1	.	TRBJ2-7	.	CASSQDTGLGEQNF
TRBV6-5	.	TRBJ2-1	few	CASSYLDEQFF